This TCR beta chain is drawn from a study of T cells after yellow fever vaccination. This clonotype has a handful of counts. TCRdb used MiXCR to reprocess the 5' RACE reads, holding one entry per CDR3 protein. The sample consists of hundreds of thousands of distinct CDR3 sequences, 8.5% to 9% of them appearing once. Sequencing was performed on PBMCs, taken on the day of the first yellow fever vaccination. The sequence derives from a man aged 18-30 years who received the YFV17D yellow fever vaccine.

CDR3 protein: CASSPPGGNQPQHF. The CDR3 DNA follows: TGTGCCAGCAGCCCACCGGGGGGCAATCAGCCCCAGCATTTT. The chain employs TRBV6-1 and TRBJ1-5; D might be TRBD1 (5 bases). Germline assignment: CDR1 MNHNS and CDR2 SASEGT. This CDR3 is 14 amino acids long. V was trimmed by 6 bases and J by 2 bases, leaving 11 bases between them.